A single sample is the source of the 19 T cell receptor beta chains below, sequenced in a study of post-analysis software for immune sequencing data. Whole-study results and caveats: Four or five TRBV segments (TRBV5-6, TRBV5-1 and TRBV20-1 among them) occurred more frequently in patients than in controls.

The authors incorporated unique molecular identifiers into the TCR beta cDNA libraries. TCRdb recomputed calls from the PCR reads with MiXCR, one row per CDR3 protein. Among 450,000 to 650,000 distinct CDR3 sequences listed, roughly 46% were seen once. Which antigens these TCRs recognize remains unknown. The sequenced sample was blood. Every receptor here comes from a girl aged 5-17 years with multiple sclerosis.

This clonotype has more than one count but fewer than ten. This chain uses TRBV4-2 with TRBJ1-2; D is perhaps TRBD1 (6 bases). Germline V gene sequence: CDR1 LGHNA, CDR2 YNFKEQ. The V end lost 0 bases, the J end lost 4 bases, and 15 bases lay between the germline ends. This CDR3 has 16 residues. CDR3 amino acids: CASSQEGVGTTYGYTF. Written as DNA, the CDR3 is TGTGCCAGCAGCCAAGAGGGGGTTGGGACAACCTATGGCTACACCTTC.

The J gene is TRBJ2-4, the V gene TRBV4-1, with 11 bases that match TRBD2. Near its end, the DNA agrees better with TRBJ2-5, so the J call may be wrong. CDR3 length: 18 residues. Germline CDR1 is MGHRA and CDR2 is YSYEKL. The CDR3 sequence: CASSQDLHGSGGAETQYF. The CDR3, as DNA: TGCGCCAGCAGCCAAGATCTTCATGGTAGCGGGGGGGCGGAGACCCAGTACTTC.

The chain is built from TRBV28 and TRBJ2-5; 7 bases line up with TRBD2. The CDR3 runs to 17 residues. Germline-derived CDR1 and CDR2 are MDHEN and SYDVKM. V shed 4 bases and J 0 bases; nucleotides not matched to a gene: 11. CDR3 bases: TGTGCCAGCAGTTCTAACGAGGGCGGGAGTTACCAAGAGACCCAGTACTTC. Its protein product is CASSSNEGGSYQETQYF.

The chain uses TRBV4-1 and TRBJ2-1; the match to TRBD2 covers 7 bases. The CDR3 is made up of 14 amino acids. V was clipped by 5 bases and J by 6 bases; unmatched bases: 7. From germline, CDR1 is MGHRA and CDR2 YSYEKL. DNA of the CDR3: TGCGCCAGCAGCTCCCGGGCGGGAGTCAATGAGCAGTTCTTC. Translated, it gives CASSSRAGVNEQFF.

The V and J genes are TRBV10-2 and TRBJ2-7; TRBD1 matches at 7 bases. The CDR3 extends over 15 amino acids. Germline V gene sequence: CDR1 WSHSY, CDR2 SAAADI. V dropped 4 bases and J dropped 0; count of bases not matched to a gene: 6. The CDR3 DNA sequence: TGCGCCAGCAGTGCTTACAGGGGACCCTCCTACGAGCAGTACTTC. This translates into CASSAYRGPSYEQYF.

The V and J genes are TRBV10-3 and TRBJ2-3, with 11 nucleotides matching TRBD2. Germline V gene data show CDR1 as ENHRY and CDR2 as SYGVKD. CDR3 size: 16 residues. The V segment lost 10 bases and the J segment 0 bases; nucleotides outside the gene matches: 9. CDR3 bases: TGTGCCAGCTCGGCTAGCGGGGGGCCTAGCACAGATACGCAGTATTTT. Translation gives CASSASGGPSTDTQYF.

This clonotype was observed a single time. V and J are TRBV20-1 and TRBJ2-7, with D uncertain. V was pared by 0 bases and J by 0 bases, with 15 bases between. The CDR3 is 16 residues long. Germline assignment: CDR1 DFQATT and CDR2 SNEGSKA (reference sequence). DNA for the CDR3: TGCAGTGCTAGAGACGATGGACCGAAGAGCTCCTACGAGCAGTACTTC. It specifies CSARDDGPKSSYEQYF.

This clonotype was counted between two and nine times. This chain uses TRBV29-1 with TRBJ2-1; 9 bases are a match to TRBD2. V dropped 4 bases and J dropped 9; count of bases not matched to a gene: 7. Per germline, CDR1 SQVTM and CDR2 ANQGSEA. This CDR3 is built from 13 residues. This CDR3 reads CSVGEREETEQFF. The CDR3 nucleotides read TGCAGCGTTGGAGAGCGGGAGGAGACTGAGCAGTTCTTC.

This clonotype occurred a few times. This chain joins TRBV5-5 and TRBJ2-7; 14 bases align to TRBD2. V was pared by 0 bases and J by 3 bases, with 5 bases of the junction left unmatched. The CDR3 extends over 17 amino acids. Germline V gene sequence: CDR1 SGHKS, CDR2 YYEKEE (reference sequence). CDR3 in amino acids: CASSLGTSGRSLYEQYF. DNA of the CDR3: TGTGCCAGCAGCTTGGGGACTAGCGGGAGGTCCCTCTACGAGCAGTACTTC.

This clonotype showed up just a few times. The V and J genes are TRBV12-3 or TRBV12-4 and TRBJ1-2; 7 nucleotides agree with TRBD1. This CDR3 is built from 15 residues. V was clipped by 6 bases and J by 2 bases; unmatched bases: 9. The CDR3 region is CASRLGVGGNYGYTF. The CDR3 DNA reads TGTGCCAGCAGACTAGGGGTAGGGGGCAACTATGGCTACACCTTC.

The chain couples TRBV7-2 to TRBJ2-3; D gene ambiguous. The CDR3 loop spans 16 amino acids. The germline V gene has CDR1 SGHTA and CDR2 FQGNSA. The V end lost 0 bases, the J end lost 2 bases, and 12 bases lay between the germline ends. The CDR3 DNA is TGTGCCAGCAGCTTAGCGCGCAGCTTCCCCACAGATACGCAGTATTTT. Translated: CASSLARSFPTDTQYF.

The chain recombines TRBV27 with TRBJ2-2; 11 bases are a match to TRBD1. This CDR3 has 17 amino acids. CDR1 is MNHEY and CDR2 is SMNVEV in the germline V gene (reference sequence). V was clipped by 7 bases and J by 2 bases; unmatched bases: 9. CDR3 loop: CASNSLGQGGNTGELFF. Here the CDR3 DNA reads TGTGCCAGCAACAGTTTGGGACAGGGGGGAAACACCGGGGAGCTGTTTTTT.

The chain uses TRBV20-1 and TRBJ2-7; 7 nucleotides align to TRBD2. This CDR3 is built from 16 residues. Germline V gives CDR1 DFQATT, CDR2 SNEGSKA (reference sequence). V dropped 2 bases and J dropped 2; count of bases not matched to a gene: 12. The DNA of the CDR3 is TGCAGTGCTAGATCTTTCAGCGGGGTACCTGCCTACGAGCAGTACTTC. Amino acids: CSARSFSGVPAYEQYF.

V gene TRBV11-3 combines with J gene TRBJ2-7, with a possible D match to TRBD1 (5 bases). The CDR3 spans 15 residues. V gave up 5 bases and J gave up 2 bases, with 16 bases separating them. Germline loops: CDR1 SGHNT, CDR2 YENEEA. CDR3 DNA: TGTGCCAGCAGCCTAAAGAGGACAAAGACCTACGAGCAGTACTTC. Its protein is CASSLKRTKTYEQYF. The full variable domain, its missing parts supplied by reference TRBV11-3 and TRBJ2-7, is EAGVVQSPRYKIIEKKQPVAFWCNPISGHNTLYWYLQNLGQGPELLIRYENEEAVDDSQLPKDRFSAERLKGVDSTLKIQPAELGDSAVYLCASSLKRTKTYEQYFGPGTRLTVT.

This chain joins TRBV7-3 and TRBJ1-1; D remains ambiguous. CDR1 SGHTA and CDR2 FQGTGA come from the germline V gene. The CDR3 extends over 13 amino acids. V shed 5 bases and J shed 1 base, with 8 bases lying between them. The CDR3 loop reads CASSAYKNTEAFF. The CDR3 region has the DNA TGTGCCAGCAGCGCCTACAAGAACACTGAAGCTTTCTTT.

The rearrangement links TRBV12-3 or TRBV12-4 to TRBJ2-3; 9 positions match TRBD1. The junction had 8 bases not matched to a gene; V was cut back by 5 bases and J by 2 bases. This CDR3 comprises 16 residues. This CDR3 is CASSPTGQGLTDTQYF. CDR3 nucleotide sequence: TGTGCCAGCAGTCCCACGGGACAGGGCCTCACAGATACGCAGTATTTT.

This chain links TRBV12-3 or TRBV12-4 with TRBJ1-2; 10 bases are a match to TRBD1. The CDR3 is 14 residues long. The V segment lost 5 bases and the J segment 6 bases; nucleotides outside the gene matches: 6. The CDR3 region is CASSRRDRGDGYTF. CDR3 nucleotides: TGTGCCAGCAGTCGAAGGGACAGGGGAGATGGCTACACCTTC.

The genes are TRBV5-1 and TRBJ2-2; 10 nucleotides agree with TRBD1. Germline V CDR1 and CDR2: SGHRS, YFSETQ. V trimming: 6 bases; J trimming: 4 bases; junction bases outside the gene matches: 3. CDR3 size: 14 residues. The DNA for the CDR3 is TGCGCCAGCACCAGGACAGGGGGCACCGGGGAGCTGTTTTTT. Its protein is CASTRTGGTGELFF.

The CDR3 reads CSVLTGSSTDTQYF. The CDR3 DNA reads as TGCAGCGTCTTGACAGGTTCTAGCACAGATACGCAGTATTTT. This chain uses TRBV29-1 with TRBJ2-3, with a weak D call TRBD1 (6 bases). V was trimmed by 6 bases and J by 0 bases, leaving 13 bases between them. The CDR3 loop spans 14 amino acids. The germline V gene has CDR1 SQVTM and CDR2 ANQGSEA.